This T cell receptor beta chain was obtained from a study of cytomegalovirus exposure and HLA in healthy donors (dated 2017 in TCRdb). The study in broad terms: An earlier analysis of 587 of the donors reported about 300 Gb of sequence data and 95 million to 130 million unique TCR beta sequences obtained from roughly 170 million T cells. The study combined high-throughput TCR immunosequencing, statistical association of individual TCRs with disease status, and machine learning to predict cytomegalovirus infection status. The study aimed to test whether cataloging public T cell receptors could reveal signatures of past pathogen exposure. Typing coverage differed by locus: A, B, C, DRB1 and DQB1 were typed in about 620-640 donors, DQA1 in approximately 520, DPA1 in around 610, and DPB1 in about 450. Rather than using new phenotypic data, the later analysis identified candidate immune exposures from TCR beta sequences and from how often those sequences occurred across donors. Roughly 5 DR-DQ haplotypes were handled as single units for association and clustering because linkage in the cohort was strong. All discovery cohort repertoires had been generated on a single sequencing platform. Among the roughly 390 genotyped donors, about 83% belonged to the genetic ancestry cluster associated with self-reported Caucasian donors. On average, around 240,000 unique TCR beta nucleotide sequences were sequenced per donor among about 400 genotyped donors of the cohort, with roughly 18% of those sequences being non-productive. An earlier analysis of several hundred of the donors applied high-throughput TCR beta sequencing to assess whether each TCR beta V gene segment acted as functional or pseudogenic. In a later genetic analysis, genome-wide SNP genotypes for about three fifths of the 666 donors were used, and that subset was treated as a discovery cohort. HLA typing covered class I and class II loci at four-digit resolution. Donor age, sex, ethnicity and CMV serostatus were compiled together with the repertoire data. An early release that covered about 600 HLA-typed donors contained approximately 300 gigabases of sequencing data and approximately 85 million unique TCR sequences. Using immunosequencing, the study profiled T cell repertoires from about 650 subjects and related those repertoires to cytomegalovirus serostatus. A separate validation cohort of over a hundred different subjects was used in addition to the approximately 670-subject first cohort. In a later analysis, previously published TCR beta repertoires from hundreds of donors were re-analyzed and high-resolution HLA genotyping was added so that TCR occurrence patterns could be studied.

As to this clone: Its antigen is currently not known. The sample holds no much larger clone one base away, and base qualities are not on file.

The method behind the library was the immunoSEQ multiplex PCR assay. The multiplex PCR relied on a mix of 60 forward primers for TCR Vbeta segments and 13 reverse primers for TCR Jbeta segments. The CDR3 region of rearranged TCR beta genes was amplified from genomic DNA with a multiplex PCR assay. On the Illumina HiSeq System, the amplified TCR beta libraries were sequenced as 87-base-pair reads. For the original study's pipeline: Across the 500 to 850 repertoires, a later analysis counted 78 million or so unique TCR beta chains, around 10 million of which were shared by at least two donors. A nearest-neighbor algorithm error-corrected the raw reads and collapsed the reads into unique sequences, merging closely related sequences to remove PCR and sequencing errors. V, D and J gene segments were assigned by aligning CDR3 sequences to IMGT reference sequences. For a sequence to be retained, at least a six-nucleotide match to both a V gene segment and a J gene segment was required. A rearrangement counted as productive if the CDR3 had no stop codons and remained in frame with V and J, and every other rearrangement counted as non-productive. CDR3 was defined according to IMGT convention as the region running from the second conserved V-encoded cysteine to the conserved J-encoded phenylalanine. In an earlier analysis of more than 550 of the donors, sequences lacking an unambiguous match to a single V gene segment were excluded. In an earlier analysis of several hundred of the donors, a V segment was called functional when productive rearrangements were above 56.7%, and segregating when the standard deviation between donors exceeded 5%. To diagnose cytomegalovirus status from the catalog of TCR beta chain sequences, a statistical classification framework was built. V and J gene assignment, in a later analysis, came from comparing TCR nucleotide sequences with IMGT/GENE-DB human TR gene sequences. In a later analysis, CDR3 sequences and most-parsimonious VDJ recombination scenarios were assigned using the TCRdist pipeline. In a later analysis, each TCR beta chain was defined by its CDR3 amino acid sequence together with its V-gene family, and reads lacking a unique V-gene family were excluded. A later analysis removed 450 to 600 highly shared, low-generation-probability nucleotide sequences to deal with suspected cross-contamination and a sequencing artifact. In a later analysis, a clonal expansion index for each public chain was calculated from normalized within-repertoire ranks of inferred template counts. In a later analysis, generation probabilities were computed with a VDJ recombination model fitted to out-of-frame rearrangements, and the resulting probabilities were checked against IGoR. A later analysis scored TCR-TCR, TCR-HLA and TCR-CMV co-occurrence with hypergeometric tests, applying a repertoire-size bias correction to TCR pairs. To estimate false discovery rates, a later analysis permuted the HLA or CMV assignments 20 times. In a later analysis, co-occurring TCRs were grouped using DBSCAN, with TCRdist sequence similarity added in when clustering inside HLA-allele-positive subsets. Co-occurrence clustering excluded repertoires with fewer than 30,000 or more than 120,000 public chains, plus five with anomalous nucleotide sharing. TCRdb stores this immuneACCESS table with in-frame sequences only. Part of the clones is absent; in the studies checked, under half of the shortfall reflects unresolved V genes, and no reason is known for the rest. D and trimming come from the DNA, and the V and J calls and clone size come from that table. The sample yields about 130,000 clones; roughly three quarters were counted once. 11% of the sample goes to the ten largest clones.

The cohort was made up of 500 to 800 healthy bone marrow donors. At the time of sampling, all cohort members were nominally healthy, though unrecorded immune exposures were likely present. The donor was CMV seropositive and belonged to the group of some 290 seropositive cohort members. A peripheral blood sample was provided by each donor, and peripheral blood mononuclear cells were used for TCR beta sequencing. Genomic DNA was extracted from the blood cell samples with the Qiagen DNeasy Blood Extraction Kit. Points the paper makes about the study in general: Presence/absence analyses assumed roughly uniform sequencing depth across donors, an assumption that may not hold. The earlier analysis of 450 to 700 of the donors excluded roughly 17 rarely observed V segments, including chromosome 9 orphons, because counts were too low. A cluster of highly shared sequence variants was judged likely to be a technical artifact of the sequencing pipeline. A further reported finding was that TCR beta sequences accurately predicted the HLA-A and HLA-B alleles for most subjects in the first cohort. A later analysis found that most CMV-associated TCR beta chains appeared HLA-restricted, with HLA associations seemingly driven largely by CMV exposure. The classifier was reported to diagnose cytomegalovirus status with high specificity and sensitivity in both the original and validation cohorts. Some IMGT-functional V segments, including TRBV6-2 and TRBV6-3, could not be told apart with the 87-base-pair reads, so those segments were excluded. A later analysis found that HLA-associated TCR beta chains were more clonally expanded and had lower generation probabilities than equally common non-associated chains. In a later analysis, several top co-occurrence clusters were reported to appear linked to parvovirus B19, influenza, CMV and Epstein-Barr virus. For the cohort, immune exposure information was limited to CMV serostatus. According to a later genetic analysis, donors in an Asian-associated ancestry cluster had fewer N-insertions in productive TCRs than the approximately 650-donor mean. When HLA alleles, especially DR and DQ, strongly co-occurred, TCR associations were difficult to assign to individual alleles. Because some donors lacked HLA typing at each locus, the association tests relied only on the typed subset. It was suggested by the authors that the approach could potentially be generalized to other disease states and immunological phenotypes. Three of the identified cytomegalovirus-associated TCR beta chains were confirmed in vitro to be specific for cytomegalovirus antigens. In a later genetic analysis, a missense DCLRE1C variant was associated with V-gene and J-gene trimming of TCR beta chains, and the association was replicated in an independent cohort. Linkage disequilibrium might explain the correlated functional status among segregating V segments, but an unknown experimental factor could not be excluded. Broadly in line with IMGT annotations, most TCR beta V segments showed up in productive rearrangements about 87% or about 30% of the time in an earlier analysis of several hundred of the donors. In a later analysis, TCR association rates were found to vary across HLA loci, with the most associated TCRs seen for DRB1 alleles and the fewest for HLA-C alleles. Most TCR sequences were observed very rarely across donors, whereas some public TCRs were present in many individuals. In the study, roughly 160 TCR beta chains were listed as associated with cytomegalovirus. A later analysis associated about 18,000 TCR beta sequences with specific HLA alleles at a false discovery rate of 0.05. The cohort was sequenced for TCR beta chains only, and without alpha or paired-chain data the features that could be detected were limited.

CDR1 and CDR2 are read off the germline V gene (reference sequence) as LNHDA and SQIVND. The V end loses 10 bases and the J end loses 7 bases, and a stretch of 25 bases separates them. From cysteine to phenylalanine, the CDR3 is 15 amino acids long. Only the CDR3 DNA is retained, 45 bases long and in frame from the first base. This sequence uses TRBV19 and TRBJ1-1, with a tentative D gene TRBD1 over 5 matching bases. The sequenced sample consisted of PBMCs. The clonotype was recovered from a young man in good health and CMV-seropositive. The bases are TGTGCCACCGCCACCCGGGGGGAGCCGGGGGGTGAAGCTTTCTTT. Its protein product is CATATRGEPGGEAFF.